What follows are 20 T cell receptor beta chains derived from one specimen sequenced in a study of monozygotic twins with inflammatory bowel disease. After re-calling the 5' RACE reads, TCRdb lists one entry per CDR3 protein, DNA absent. The table for this sample gives about 330,000 distinct CDR3 sequences. Sequenced sample: blood. The source is a human donor with ulcerative colitis or Crohn's disease, or a healthy co-twin of an affected twin (not recorded which).

CDR3 in amino acids: CASRRAGGGYNEQFF. The V gene is TRBV28, the J gene TRBJ2-1; TCRdb reports TRBD2, a call that lacks DNA to check it against. The CDR3 loop spans 15 amino acids. Germline CDR1 and CDR2: MDHEN and SYDVKM.

This sequence joins TRBV20-1 and TRBJ2-5; the TCRdb D gene call, TRBD2, has no DNA to confirm it. Germline CDR1 is DFQATT and CDR2 is SNEGSKA (reference sequence). CDR3 length: 16 residues. The CDR3: CSAAGLAGGGRETQYF.

The rearrangement uses TRBV12-3 or TRBV12-4 and TRBJ1-2. This CDR3 is 14 amino acids long. CDR3 in amino acids: CASSPSGSSSGYTF.

The V gene is TRBV20-1, the J gene TRBJ2-1; TCRdb reports TRBD2, a call that lacks DNA to check it against. The CDR3 runs to 14 residues. Germline V gene sequence: CDR1 DFQATT, CDR2 SNEGSKA (reference sequence). This CDR3 is CSARTSGVYNEQFF.

The chain carries TRBV12-3 or TRBV12-4 and TRBJ2-5. There are 13 residues in the CDR3. The CDR3: CASSLEGWETQYF.

This chain links TRBV30 with TRBJ1-2; TCRdb outputs TRBD1, but without DNA this stays unchecked. This CDR3 comprises 13 residues. Germline V gene data show CDR1 as GTSNPN and CDR2 as SVGIG (reference sequence). The CDR3 reads CAFRGQDSYGYTF.

This sequence joins TRBV3-1 and TRBJ2-2; lacking DNA, the TRBD1 call made by TCRdb goes unchecked. The CDR3 runs to 15 residues. Germline values: CDR1 LGHDT, CDR2 YNNKEL (reference sequence). CDR3: CASSQGTGYTGELFF.

This sequence joins TRBV6-2 or TRBV6-3 and TRBJ2-1; TCRdb's D gene call, TRBD1, goes unchecked for lack of DNA. This CDR3 comprises 15 residues. CDR1 is MNHEY, CDR2 SVGEGT, per germline. The CDR3 here is CASWNRGSSYNEQFF.

The chain uses TRBV5-1 and TRBJ1-1; the D gene TCRdb calls, TRBD1, cannot be checked with no DNA. The CDR3 has 15 amino acids. Per the germline V gene, CDR1 is SGHRS and CDR2 is YFSETQ. The CDR3 sequence: CASGVGGMRRTEAFF. Filled out from reference TRBV5-1 and TRBJ1-1, the complete variable domain reads KAGVTQTPRYLIKTRGQQVTLSCSPISGHRSVSWYQQTPGQGLQFLFEYFSETQRNKGNFPGRFSGRQFSNSRSEMNVSTLELGDSALYLCASGVGGMRRTEAFFGQGTRLTVV.

The V and J genes are TRBV20-1 and TRBJ2-1; TCRdb's assignment of TRBD1 cannot be checked, as there is no DNA. Germline lookup yields CDR1 DFQATT and CDR2 SNEGSKA (reference sequence). The CDR3 is made up of 16 amino acids. This CDR3 is CSARDGGTVKLNEQFF.

The chain has TRBV30 and TRBJ2-1; the TCRdb D gene call, TRBD1, has no DNA to confirm it. Germline assignment: CDR1 GTSNPN and CDR2 SVGIG (reference sequence). CDR3 length equals 14 residues. Here the CDR3 reads CAWSTGGGYNEQFF.

This rearrangement joins TRBV12-3 or TRBV12-4 to TRBJ2-5; the D call of TRBD2 rests on TCRdb alone, since no DNA is present to check it. The CDR3 loop spans 15 amino acids. CDR3: CASSFGPGLQETQYF.

The V call is TRBV28, the J call TRBJ2-1; as DNA is missing, the TRBD1 call by TCRdb cannot be tested. The CDR3 consists of 15 residues. Germline V CDR1 and CDR2: MDHEN, SYDVKM. This CDR3 reads CASSQNTGTPDEQFF.

This rearrangement joins TRBV30 to TRBJ1-2; TCRdb's D call of TRBD1 is untestable without DNA. Per the germline V gene, CDR1 is GTSNPN and CDR2 is SVGIG (reference sequence). This CDR3 has 13 amino acids. The CDR3 reads CAWGKDRPYGYTF.

The chain employs TRBV20-1 and TRBJ2-5; no DNA is available, so the TRBD2 call from TCRdb remains unchecked. The length of the CDR3 is 13 residues. Per germline, CDR1 DFQATT and CDR2 SNEGSKA (reference sequence). The CDR3 protein is CSALARSQETQYF.

V and J are TRBV6-2 or TRBV6-3 and TRBJ1-5; as DNA is missing, the TRBD1 call by TCRdb cannot be tested. The length of the CDR3 is 11 residues. Germline V gene data show CDR1 as MNHEY and CDR2 as SVGEGT. CDR3 loop: CASSRGEPQHF.

The chain is built from TRBV5-6 and TRBJ2-1; the TRBD2 assignment by TCRdb is unverifiable without DNA. Germline CDR1 reads SGHDT; CDR2 reads YYEEEE. The CDR3 has 15 residues. The CDR3 spells CASSSGRANYNEQFF. The full variable domain, in which reference TRBV5-6 and TRBJ2-1 provide the parts outside the CDR3, is DAGVTQSPTHLIKTRGQQVTLRCSPKSGHDTVSWYQQALGQGPQFIFQYYEEEERQRGNFPDRFSGHQFPNYSSELNVNALLLGDSALYLCASSSGRANYNEQFFGPGTRLTVL.

The chain uses TRBV7-2 and TRBJ1-5. The CDR3 is 15 residues long. Germline-derived CDR1 and CDR2 are SGHTA and FQGNSA. Here the CDR3 reads CASSLKAGSNQPQHF.

V usage is TRBV7-2 and J usage is TRBJ1-4; absent DNA, TCRdb's TRBD1 call cannot be checked. CDR1 and CDR2 (germline): SGHTA, FQGNSA. The CDR3 has 14 amino acids. This CDR3 is CASSSAGDGEKLFF. The complete variable domain, with remaining parts taken from reference TRBV7-2 and TRBJ1-4, reads GAGVSQSPSNKVTEKGKDVELRCDPISGHTALYWYRQSLGQGLEFLIYFQGNSAPDKSGLPSDRFSAERTGGSVSTLTIQRTQQEDSAVYLCASSSAGDGEKLFFGSGTQLSVL.

Here the CDR3 reads CASSQGETGDSYEQYF. The chain joins TRBV4-1 to TRBJ2-7; there is no DNA to check the TCRdb D call of TRBD1. Germline-derived CDR1 and CDR2 are MGHRA and YSYEKL. This CDR3 is 16 amino acids long.